This T cell receptor beta chain was recovered during a study of T cells after yellow fever vaccination (dated by TCRdb to about 2019). About the full investigation: The SMART-Seq v4 Ultra Low Input RNA kit was used to prepare libraries from fractions with low cell numbers. Bulk PBMC replicates and cell subsets were isolated from blood drawn at multiple timepoints before and after both primary and secondary immunization. To follow T-cell clones before and after both primary and booster YFV17D yellow fever vaccination, bulk TCR alpha and beta repertoires underwent longitudinal sequencing. The cohort comprised two healthy male donors, one aged 18 to 30 and one aged 30 to 40 years. The paper's findings and limits, for the study overall: The secondary T-cell response was weaker than the primary response but faster, peaking on day 5 instead of day 15. Most clones expanded after primary vaccination were re-detected after the booster (about 96% of CD4 and roughly 87% of CD8), suggesting broad memory maintenance. A small share of clonotypes was detected in both CD4 and CD8 compartments, with the overlap likely arising from convergent recombination. Computational filtering was needed because FACS-sorted repertoires could contain abundant contaminating clonotypes from the bulk population. Because only a couple of donors were included in the study, the extent to which the findings can be generalized is limited.

This sample's treatment or condition label indicates: live attenuated yellow fever vaccine strain. At each blood-draw timepoint, two biological replicates of bulk PBMCs were collected. PBMCs were isolated from peripheral blood using a standard Ficoll-Paque protocol. RNA was extracted with TriZol from bulk PBMCs, CD4 and CD8 fractions, and dextramer-positive and dextramer-negative fractions. This clonotype was found many times. Its antigen is not yet known. No much larger clone exists at a distance of one base, and base qualities are not known. TCR cDNA was synthesized by 5'RACE template switching, through which a universal primer site and unique molecular identifiers were introduced. Priming of cDNA synthesis was performed from both the TCR alpha and TCR beta constant segments. Libraries were amplified in two PCR steps, with sample barcodes and sequencing adapters added in the second step. Libraries were sequenced on Illumina HiSeq 2500 (2x100 bp) or NovaSeq (2x150 bp). On the study's bioinformatics: MIGEC was used to demultiplex reads and collapse the reads into UMI consensus sequences, and MiXCR was used for V(D)J alignment. Using edgeR on replicate PBMC samples, clonotypes were called vaccine-responding if FDR was below 0.01 and the log2 fold change was above 5 up to day 15. Bulk clonotypes were assigned CD4 or CD8 identity according to which sequenced CD4 or CD8 repertoire held them at higher abundance. TCRdb reran the public reads through fastp at Q25 and MiXCR, keeping productive beta chains. Here each entry gathers all rows of one CDR3 protein and keeps the most common genes and DNA. These V and J calls derive from TCRdb rather than the authors' analysis. For this sample there are some 550,000 distinct CDR3 sequences; approximately 21% appear just once. 13% to 15% of the sample lies in the top ten.

Sample: PBMCs, taken 15 days after the yellow fever booster vaccination. The source is a man between 25 and 39 years old who received the YFV17D yellow fever vaccine.

Here the CDR3 is given as CASTPTGQGQRGVYEQYF. The DNA is TGTGCCAGCACCCCGACCGGACAGGGACAGCGGGGGGTCTACGAGCAGTACTTC. The chain links TRBV11-1 with TRBJ2-7; TRBD2 is perhaps the D gene, given 9 matching bases. Via the germline V gene (reference sequence), CDR1 is SGHAT and CDR2 FQDESV. The CDR3 runs 18 amino acids, cysteine and phenylalanine included. Only CDR3 DNA is held: 54 bases, read in frame from base 1. Trimming at the junction amounts to 7 bases on V and 3 bases on J, and the germline ends lie 28 bases apart.